This entry concerns a single TCR beta chain. What it binds is not known. These data originate in a study of CD8+ T cells in alopecia areata. Germline values: CDR1 SGHVS, CDR2 FQNEAQ. The CDR3 runs 12 residues. The V gene lost 6 bases and the J gene lost 7 bases, with 10 bases spanning the gap. Study observations and caveats: In patients, TCRs were shared less clearly than in mice, and HLA may possibly be involved. Relative to normal scalp, lesional scalp, especially alopecia totalis/universalis, showed higher clonality.

Once RNA had been extracted, it was reverse transcribed into cDNA to act as the sequencing template. Profiled with immunoSEQ multiplex PCR; TCRdb holds only in-frame clones, not every one. Here the sample spans about 150,000 clones, around 50% being singletons. The sequences come from CD8+ T cells sorted from blood, collected at week 0. The chain uses TRBV7-8 and TRBJ2-1; D perhaps matches TRBD2 (6 bases). The receptor's source is a human donor with alopecia areata. The CDR3 coding sequence is TGTGCCAGCAGTTCCGCGGGGAATGAGCAGTTCTTC. This sequence encodes CASSSAGNEQFF.